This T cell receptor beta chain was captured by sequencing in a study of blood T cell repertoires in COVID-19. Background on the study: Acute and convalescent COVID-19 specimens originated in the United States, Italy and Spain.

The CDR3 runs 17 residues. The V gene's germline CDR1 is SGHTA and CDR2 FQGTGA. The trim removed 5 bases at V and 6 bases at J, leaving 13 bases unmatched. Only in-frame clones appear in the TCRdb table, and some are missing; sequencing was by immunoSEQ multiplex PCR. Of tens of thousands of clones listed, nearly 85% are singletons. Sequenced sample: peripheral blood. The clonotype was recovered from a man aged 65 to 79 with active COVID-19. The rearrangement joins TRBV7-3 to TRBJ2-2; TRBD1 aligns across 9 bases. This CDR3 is CASSLTPTGGSPGELFF. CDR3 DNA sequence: TGTGCCAGCAGCCTTACACCGACAGGGGGATCCCCCGGGGAGCTGTTTTTT.